One and the same sample provided the 21 T cell receptor beta chains below, sequenced in a study of T-cell memory formation after mild COVID-19. TCRdb reanalysed the 5' RACE reads using MiXCR and keeps one entry per CDR3 protein. The sample contains 500,000 to 550,000 distinct CDR3 sequences, around 21% of which appear only once. The sequencing sample was made of PBMCs or a T cell subset sorted from them (not recorded which). Receptors originate from an adult woman who had mild COVID-19 (a few samples of this study predate the infection). Cell type and time point are not known.

The rearrangement joins TRBV7-6 to TRBJ2-2; TRBD2 might be the D (5 bases). V was pared by 0 bases and J by 12 bases, with 8 bases between. From germline, CDR1 is SGHVS and CDR2 FNYEAQ. The CDR3 contains 12 residues. The CDR3 DNA reads TGTGCCAGCAGCTTAGCGGACTTAAAGCTGTTTTTT. Translating it yields CASSLADLKLFF.

This clonotype was counted once. The chain carries TRBV6-5 and TRBJ1-5; D unclear. With 8 bases removed from V and 2 bases from J, the gap between germline ends came to 10 bases. The CDR3 has 13 residues. Germline V gene lookup returns CDR1 MNHEY and CDR2 SVGAGI. In nucleotides, the CDR3 is TGTGCCAGCCAAGAAGCAGGCAATCAGCCCCAGCATTTT. Amino acids: CASQEAGNQPQHF.

The chain joins TRBV6-5 to TRBJ2-6; possibly TRBD2 for D (7 bases). The ends were cut back, 5 bases at V and 5 bases at J, with 16 bases in the middle. CDR1 MNHEY and CDR2 SVGAGI come from the germline V gene. The CDR3 covers 16 residues. CDR3 DNA: TGTGCCAGCAGTCGGGGGGCGCGGTCGTGGGCCAACGTCCTGACTTTC. It specifies CASSRGARSWANVLTF.

V and J are TRBV12-3 or TRBV12-4 and TRBJ2-1; no clear D gene. The V and J ends lost 8 bases and 7 bases respectively, with 15 bases between them. The CDR3 has 13 amino acids. CDR3 DNA: TGTGCCAGCGGCCTCGCCGTGAGGAATGAGCAGTTCTTC. The encoded protein is CASGLAVRNEQFF.

A few counts support this clonotype. This chain connects TRBV14 to TRBJ1-4; D is uncertain. Germline CDR1 and CDR2: SGHDN and FVKESK. The ends were cut back, 2 bases at V and 3 bases at J, with 10 bases in the middle. CDR3 size: 15 residues. The CDR3 region has the DNA TGTGCCAGCAGCCAAAATCGGGTGGCTAATGAAAAACTGTTTTTT. The encoded protein is CASSQNRVANEKLFF. The full variable domain, its missing parts supplied by reference TRBV14 and TRBJ1-4, is EAGVTQFPSHSVIEKGQTVTLRCDPISGHDNLYWYRRVMGKEIKFLLHFVKESKQDESGMPNNRFLAERTGGTYSTLKVQPAELEDSGVYFCASSQNRVANEKLFFGSGTQLSVL.

This clonotype came up a few times. V and J are TRBV13 and TRBJ2-3, with D possibly matching TRBD1 (5 bases). V gave up 4 bases and J gave up 5 bases, with 16 bases separating them. CDR3 length equals 15 residues. Germline V lookup: CDR1 PRHDT, CDR2 FYEKMQ (reference sequence). The CDR3 is CASSSQAGRKDTQYF. The CDR3 DNA reads TGTGCCAGCAGCTCACAGGCCGGGCGGAAAGATACGCAGTATTTT.

V and J are TRBV19 and TRBJ1-1; D gene uncertain. Germline loops: CDR1 LNHDA, CDR2 SQIVND (reference sequence). Deletions cut 5 bases from V and 3 bases from J, with 10 bases between. This CDR3 has 13 residues. The CDR3 nucleotides are TGTGCCAGTAGTGGTCTTGGAGACACTGAAGCTTTCTTT. This translates into CASSGLGDTEAFF. Drawing the rest from reference TRBV19 and TRBJ1-1, the complete variable domain is DGGITQSPKYLFRKEGQNVTLSCEQNLNHDAMYWYRQDPGQGLRLIYYSQIVNDFQKGDIAEGYSVSREKKESFPLTVTSAQKNPTAFYLCASSGLGDTEAFFGQGTRLTVV.

This clonotype was found many times. The rearrangement links TRBV20-1 to TRBJ1-1, with TRBD1 as a possible D gene (5 bases). From germline, CDR1 is DFQATT and CDR2 SNEGSKA (reference sequence). Trimming removed 4 bases at V and 1 base at J, with 13 bases between. This CDR3 has 14 residues. CDR3 nucleotide sequence: TGCAGTGCTAAGGAGGGGAATACGAACACTGAAGCTTTCTTT. This translates into CSAKEGNTNTEAFF.

This rearrangement joins TRBV4-2 to TRBJ2-7; TRBD1 matches at 9 bases. J gave up 5 bases and V 6 bases, and 11 bases lay outside the gene matches. The germline V gene has CDR1 LGHNA and CDR2 YNFKEQ. The CDR3 runs to 15 residues. CDR3 residues: CASSGTGDRANEQYF. CDR3 DNA sequence: TGTGCCAGCAGTGGGACGGGGGACAGGGCCAACGAGCAGTACTTC.

This clonotype showed up just a few times. This sequence joins TRBV4-1 and TRBJ1-1; D not resolved. This CDR3 comprises 14 residues. Germline V lookup: CDR1 MGHRA, CDR2 YSYEKL. V lost 0 bases, J lost 1 base, and 6 bases lay in between. CDR3 in DNA: TGCGCCAGCAGCCAAGAAGGCTGGAACACTGAAGCTTTCTTT. Its protein product is CASSQEGWNTEAFF.

This chain joins TRBV2 and TRBJ1-2, with D possibly being TRBD1 (5 bases). This CDR3 region has 14 residues. The V end was cut by 6 bases, the J end by 4 bases, with 15 bases between. Germline V gene sequence: CDR1 SNHLY, CDR2 FYNNEI. The chain's CDR3 is CASSTSIDSYGYTF. The CDR3 DNA follows: TGTGCCAGCAGCACAAGCATCGACAGCTATGGCTACACCTTC.

This chain links TRBV5-5 with TRBJ2-7; D ambiguous. The CDR3 sequence is 14 residues long. Trimming pared 0 bases from V and 2 bases from J, leaving 9 bases between. CDR1 SGHKS and CDR2 YYEKEE come from the germline V gene (reference sequence). The CDR3 protein is CASSLEARAYEQYF. Written as DNA, the CDR3 is TGTGCCAGCAGCTTGGAGGCCAGAGCCTACGAGCAGTACTTC.

The chain couples TRBV5-1 to TRBJ2-5; D gene ambiguous. Germline V gene lookup returns CDR1 SGHRS and CDR2 YFSETQ. Trimming cost V 0 bases and J 2 bases, with 11 bases left between them. The CDR3 spans 15 residues. Written as DNA, the CDR3 is TGCGCCAGCAGCTTGGCCGGAATGGGGCAAGAGACCCAGTACTTC. It codes for CASSLAGMGQETQYF.

V is TRBV27 and J is TRBJ2-7, with unresolved D. V was cut by 2 bases and J by 5 bases, with 10 bases left in between. Germline V gene sequence: CDR1 MNHEY, CDR2 SMNVEV (reference sequence). This CDR3 spans 13 amino acids. CDR3 coding DNA: TGTGCCAGCAGTTTACTAGGATTGGACGAGCAGTACTTC. Encoded protein: CASSLLGLDEQYF.

This clonotype was observed a handful of times. The V call is TRBV24-1, the J call TRBJ2-1; 10 bases are a match to TRBD2. The CDR3 contains 16 residues. CDR1 and CDR2 (germline): KGHDR, SFDVKD. J lost 4 bases, V lost 1 base, and 3 bases had no gene match. DNA for the CDR3: TGTGCCACCAGTGATTTAGAGACTAGCGGGTACAATGAGCAGTTCTTC. It codes for CATSDLETSGYNEQFF.

V usage is TRBV15 and J usage is TRBJ2-3; no definite D call. The V end lost 1 base, the J end lost 4 bases, and 12 bases lay between the germline ends. CDR1 is LNHNV and CDR2 is YYDKDF in the germline V gene (reference sequence). The CDR3 has 15 amino acids. The CDR3 region has the DNA TGTGCCACCAGCAGAGTACTGTCCATAGCAGATACGCAGTATTTT. This translates into CATSRVLSIADTQYF.

The chain links TRBV2 to TRBJ2-1; D is unresolved. Germline V CDR1 and CDR2: SNHLY, FYNNEI. CDR3 length equals 11 residues. V lost 7 bases, J lost 9 bases, and 10 bases lay in between. The CDR3 nucleotides read TGTGCCAGCATATTGGGTCGTGAGCAGTTCTTC. This sequence encodes CASILGREQFF.

This clonotype was picked up a small number of times. An end of the junction does not agree with germline; a read error may underlie this. The chain combines TRBV7-7 with TRBJ2-1, with TRBD2 matching 15 bases. The germline V gene encodes CDR1 SSHAT and CDR2 FNYEAQ (reference sequence). The CDR3 has 18 residues. CDR3 in amino acids: CASSSGLAGGSSYNEQFF. Written as DNA, the CDR3 is TGTGCTAGCAGCTCGGGACTAGCGGGGGGAAGCTCCTACAATGAGCAGTTCTTC.

This clonotype was recorded a few times. The V call is TRBV25-1, the J call TRBJ2-3; TRBD2 agrees at 9 bases. The trim removed 2 bases at V and 0 bases at J, leaving 0 bases unmatched. From germline, CDR1 is MGHDK and CDR2 SYGVNS. The CDR3 totals 15 residues. The DNA of the CDR3 is TGTGCCAGCAGTGAAGCGGGGGGGAGCACAGATACGCAGTATTTT. The encoded protein is CASSEAGGSTDTQYF.

J is TRBJ2-5 and V is TRBV7-9, with TRBD1 identical over 8 bases. The CDR3 covers 15 residues. The V gene's germline CDR1 is SEHNR and CDR2 FQNEAQ (reference sequence). Trimming cost V 5 bases and J 0 bases; bases outside gene matches: 5. CDR3 sequence: CASSHRTGHQETQYF. In DNA form, the CDR3 reads TGTGCCAGCAGCCATAGGACAGGGCACCAAGAGACCCAGTACTTC.

Here the CDR3 DNA reads TGCGCCAGCAGCATGGAGGGGGGTCGGAGCTCTGGAAACACCATATATTTT. Its translation is CASSMEGGRSSGNTIYF. The rearrangement uses TRBV5-1 and TRBJ1-3, with D possibly being TRBD1 (6 bases). Germline CDR1 SGHRS, CDR2 YFSETQ. Trimming removed 4 bases from V and 0 bases from J, with 17 bases in between. CDR3 length: 17 residues.